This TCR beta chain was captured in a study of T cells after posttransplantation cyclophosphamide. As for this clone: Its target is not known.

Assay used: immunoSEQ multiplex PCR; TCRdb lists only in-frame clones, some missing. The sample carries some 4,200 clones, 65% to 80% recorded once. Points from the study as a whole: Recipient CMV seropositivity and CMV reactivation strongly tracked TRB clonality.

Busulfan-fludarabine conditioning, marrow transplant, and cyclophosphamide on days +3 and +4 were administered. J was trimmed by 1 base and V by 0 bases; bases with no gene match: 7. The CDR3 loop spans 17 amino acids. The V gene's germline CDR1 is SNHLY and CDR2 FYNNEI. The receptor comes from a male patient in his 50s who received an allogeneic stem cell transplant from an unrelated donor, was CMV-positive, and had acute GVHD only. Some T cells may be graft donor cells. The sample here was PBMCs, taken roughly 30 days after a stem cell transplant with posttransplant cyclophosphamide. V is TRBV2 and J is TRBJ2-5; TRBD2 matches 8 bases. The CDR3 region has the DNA TGTGCCAGCAGTGAAGCCTGGGGACTAGGTATCCAAGAGACCCAGTACTTC. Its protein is CASSEAWGLGIQETQYF.